Presented here are 24 T cell receptor beta chains from one specimen sequenced in a study of PD-1 blockade in classical Hodgkin lymphoma. The protocol was immunoSEQ multiplex PCR, while the TCRdb copy is restricted to in-frame clones and leaves out a portion. The sample carries 35,000 to 50,000 clones, about 79% recorded once. All patients experienced relapse after autologous stem cell transplantation, and brentuximab vedotin exposure was variable. Sequenced material: peripheral blood mononuclear cells (PBMCs), taken at baseline. Receptors originate from a human donor with classical Hodgkin lymphoma.

The chain couples TRBV2 to TRBJ2-7, with D possibly matching TRBD2 (5 bases). The CDR3 loop spans 14 amino acids. The V end lost 6 bases, the J end lost 2 bases, and 14 bases lay between the germline ends. From germline, CDR1 is SNHLY and CDR2 FYNNEI. The CDR3 nucleotides are TGTGCCAGCAGAGGGTCGGGGTTCGCCTACGAGCAGTACTTC. Translation gives CASRGSGFAYEQYF.

The chain uses TRBV6-1 and TRBJ2-7, with D hard to call. Germline values: CDR1 MNHNS, CDR2 SASEGT. CDR3 length: 11 amino acids. V was shortened by 6 bases and J by 2 bases, with 5 bases between the two germline ends. The DNA of the CDR3 is TGTGCCAGCAGGACCGCCTACGAGCAGTACTTC. This codes for CASRTAYEQYF.

In this sample, this clone turned up a few times. The chain uses TRBV28 and TRBJ2-7, with TRBD2 identical over 8 bases. V was clipped by 5 bases and J by 3 bases; unmatched bases: 6. Per the germline V gene, CDR1 is MDHEN and CDR2 is SYDVKM. The CDR3 covers 14 residues. The CDR3 DNA follows: TGTGCCAGCAGTCGGGGGGGCCTTAGCTACGAGCAGTACTTC. It yields the protein CASSRGGLSYEQYF.

The chain couples TRBV28 to TRBJ2-7, with D perhaps matching TRBD1 (6 bases). Germline V CDR1 and CDR2: MDHEN, SYDVKM. V lost 5 bases to trimming and J lost 5 bases, with 10 bases between them. This CDR3 comprises 12 residues. The CDR3 bases are TGTGCCAGCAGTGCAGGGGTCCACGAGCAGTACTTC. It codes for CASSAGVHEQYF.

This clone was detected only a few times. The chain links TRBV9 to TRBJ2-3; D not resolved. Trimming left V 0 bases short and J 1 base short, with 6 bases between. The CDR3 is 14 residues long. Germline CDR1 reads SGDLS; CDR2 reads YYNGEE. Here the CDR3 reads CASSVDGRTDTQYF. CDR3 DNA: TGTGCCAGCAGCGTAGATGGCCGCACAGATACGCAGTATTTT.

The chain combines TRBV5-1 with TRBJ2-1; 11 nucleotides align to TRBD2. The length of the CDR3 is 14 residues. Per the germline V gene, CDR1 is SGHRS and CDR2 is YFSETQ. V trimming: 6 bases; J trimming: 6 bases; junction bases outside the gene matches: 5. CDR3 nucleotides: TGCGCCAGCAATCTAGCGGGAGGCCCCAATGAGCAGTTCTTC. Translated, it gives CASNLAGGPNEQFF.

The J gene is TRBJ1-6, the V gene TRBV19, with D unresolved. V lost 6 bases and J 6 bases, leaving 12 bases between the germline ends. This CDR3 is 14 amino acids long. CDR1 and CDR2 (germline): LNHDA, SQIVND (reference sequence). The CDR3 DNA follows: TGTGCCAGTAGAGAGCCGGTTCTTAATTCACCCCTCCACTTT. Residues: CASREPVLNSPLHF. The full variable domain, with the rest looked up from reference TRBV19 and TRBJ1-6, is DGGITQSPKYLFRKEGQNVTLSCEQNLNHDAMYWYRQDPGQGLRLIYYSQIVNDFQKGDIAEGYSVSREKKESFPLTVTSAQKNPTAFYLCASREPVLNSPLHFGNGTRLTVT.

The chain uses TRBV6-6 and TRBJ1-5; D might be TRBD1 (5 bases). V lost 8 bases, J lost 9 bases, and 26 bases lay in between. Germline V gene sequence: CDR1 MNHNY, CDR2 SVGAGI (reference sequence). This CDR3 has 16 residues. CDR3 protein: CASLRRGRGQGSPQHF. The CDR3 DNA sequence: TGTGCCAGCCTAAGACGGGGAAGGGGCCAAGGTTCGCCCCAGCATTTT.

This sequence joins TRBV15 and TRBJ2-1; 10 bases map to TRBD2. The J segment lost 4 bases and the V segment lost 4 bases, leaving 4 bases of the junction unmatched. CDR3 size: 15 residues. Per germline, CDR1 LNHNV and CDR2 YYDKDF (reference sequence). CDR3 in DNA: TGTGCCACCAGCATAAGGACTAGCGGTTACAATGAGCAGTTCTTC. Translated, it gives CATSIRTSGYNEQFF.

The CDR3 loop reads CASSVGAGTVYGYTF. CDR3 bases: TGTGCCAGCAGCGTAGGGGCCGGGACAGTCTATGGCTACACCTTC. This chain links TRBV9 with TRBJ1-2; 7 bases are shared with TRBD1. V shed 0 bases, J shed 4 bases, and the junction held 6 bases outside the gene matches. This CDR3 has 15 residues. The germline CDR1 and CDR2 sequences are SGDLS and YYNGEE.

This clone was counted only a few times. The chain has TRBV11-2 and TRBJ2-7; D call uncertain. This CDR3 region has 13 residues. V shed 7 bases and J shed 0 bases, with 10 bases lying between them. CDR1 is SGHAT and CDR2 is FQNNGV in the germline V gene. The CDR3 region is CASTSRSSYEQYF. DNA for the CDR3: TGTGCCAGCACCTCTCGGAGCTCCTACGAGCAGTACTTC.

The chain is built from TRBV6-6 and TRBJ2-4; possible D gene TRBD2, 5 bases. In germline, CDR1 is MNHNY, CDR2 SVGAGI (reference sequence). The germline V and J ends were trimmed by 4 bases and 4 bases, with 17 bases remaining between them. The CDR3 has 16 residues. CDR3 loop: CASSSTGQRAKNIQYF. The CDR3, as DNA: TGTGCCAGCAGTTCCACGGGTCAGAGGGCAAAAAACATTCAGTACTTC.

Relative to its sample, this clone is large. The chain is built from TRBV9 and TRBJ2-3, with D hard to call. This CDR3 comprises 16 residues. Trimming stripped 4 bases from V and 2 bases from J, with 17 bases between. Germline V gene lookup returns CDR1 SGDLS and CDR2 YYNGEE. CDR3 sequence (DNA): TGTGCCAGCAGCACCCGTCAAGACATTGCCACAGATACGCAGTATTTT. Protein: CASSTRQDIATDTQYF.

The gene calls are TRBV19 and TRBJ1-1, with D possibly TRBD1 on 5 matching bases. Trimming took 4 bases from V and 1 from J, leaving 7 bases between them. This CDR3 comprises 13 residues. The germline gives CDR1 LNHDA, CDR2 SQIVND (reference sequence). The CDR3 DNA sequence: TGTGCCAGTAGTAGACAGTGGAACACTGAAGCTTTCTTT. Amino acid sequence: CASSRQWNTEAFF.

This sequence joins TRBV10-1 and TRBJ2-7; unclear D gene. Germline CDR1 and CDR2: WNHNN and SYGVQD (reference sequence). This CDR3 comprises 16 residues. Trimming cost V 6 bases and J 0 bases, with 18 bases left between them. CDR3: CASSDRFASSSYEQYF. DNA of the CDR3: TGCGCCAGCAGCGATAGGTTTGCGTCGAGCTCCTACGAGCAGTACTTC.

The table lists this clone with a count of one. The chain joins TRBV5-1 to TRBJ1-1; D uncertain. With 6 bases removed from V and 5 bases from J, the gap between germline ends came to 14 bases. This CDR3 has 13 residues. CDR1 and CDR2 from the germline V gene are SGHRS and YFSETQ. The CDR3 DNA is TGCGCCAGCACCCCGGTGGGAGGAACTGAAGCTTTCTTT. Amino acids: CASTPVGGTEAFF.

The chain uses TRBV5-1 and TRBJ1-3, with 9 bases fitting TRBD1. The germline gives CDR1 SGHRS, CDR2 YFSETQ. The trim removed 4 bases at V and 1 base at J, leaving 3 bases unmatched. This CDR3 comprises 15 residues. Written as DNA, the CDR3 is TGCGCCAGCAGCGCCGGGACAGGGTCTGGAAACACCATATATTTT. Translating gives CASSAGTGSGNTIYF.

The V call is TRBV27, the J call TRBJ2-5; D is unresolved. The CDR3 is 13 residues long. With 2 bases removed from V and 4 bases from J, the gap between germline ends came to 8 bases. Germline V gene lookup returns CDR1 MNHEY and CDR2 SMNVEV (reference sequence). The CDR3: CASSLKGRETQYF. CDR3 nucleotides: TGTGCCAGCAGTTTAAAGGGTCGAGAGACCCAGTACTTC.

CDR3 residues: CASSPMDGTGMYEQYF. The CDR3, as DNA: TGTGCCAGCAGCCCAATGGACGGGACAGGGATGTACGAGCAGTACTTC. J is TRBJ2-7 and V is TRBV28, with 9 bases fitting TRBD1. Germline lookup yields CDR1 MDHEN and CDR2 SYDVKM. With V trimmed by 6 bases and J by 4 bases, 13 bases remained unmatched. The CDR3 has 16 amino acids.

At least ten counts were recorded for this clone. The chain is built from TRBV7-2 and TRBJ1-5; no firm D call. Germline-derived CDR1 and CDR2 are SGHTA and FQGNSA. The CDR3 sequence is 14 residues long. V was cut by 1 base and J by 11 bases, with 15 bases left in between. CDR3 loop: CASSLGLAPGTQHF. CDR3 DNA sequence: TGTGCCAGCAGCTTAGGATTGGCCCCCGGGACCCAGCATTTT.

This chain uses TRBV4-1 with TRBJ2-3, with D possibly TRBD2 on 6 matching bases. V was trimmed by 0 bases and J by 0 bases, leaving 13 bases between them. In germline, CDR1 is MGHRA, CDR2 YSYEKL. CDR3 size: 17 residues. The CDR3 region has the DNA TGCGCCAGCAGCCAAGAGTTTGCTAGCGTAAGCACAGATACGCAGTATTTT. Encoded protein: CASSQEFASVSTDTQYF.

The rearrangement uses TRBV7-9 and TRBJ1-2; D may be TRBD1 (5 bases). Trimming took 4 bases from V and 8 from J, leaving 14 bases between them. CDR1 and CDR2 from the germline V gene are SEHNR and FQNEAQ (reference sequence). The CDR3 extends over 13 amino acids. This CDR3 is CASSSPAGAGYTF. In DNA, the CDR3 is TGTGCCAGCAGCTCCCCGGCCGGGGCGGGCTACACCTTC.

The rearrangement joins TRBV6-5 to TRBJ1-3, with a tentative D call TRBD1 (5 bases). V was clipped by 2 bases and J by 0 bases, with 8 bases between them. This CDR3 comprises 15 residues. CDR1 MNHEY and CDR2 SVGAGI come from the germline V gene. The DNA of the CDR3 is TGTGCCAGCAGTTACGGGGCTTTCTCTGGAAACACCATATATTTT. This gives the protein CASSYGAFSGNTIYF.

CDR3 residues: CASSLETGDPEQFF. The DNA for the CDR3 is TGTGCCAGCAGCTTAGAGACGGGAGACCCTGAGCAGTTCTTC. This rearrangement joins TRBV7-8 to TRBJ2-1; maybe TRBD2 (6 bases). Germline CDR1 is SGHVS and CDR2 is FQNEAQ. Trimming pared 1 base from V and 9 bases from J, leaving 13 bases between. This CDR3 has 14 amino acids.